This T cell receptor (beta chain) stems from a study of cytomegalovirus exposure and HLA in healthy donors. Study conclusions and caveats: TCR beta chains numbering some 160 were designated cytomegalovirus-associated.

Libraries were prepared by immunoSEQ multiplex PCR; TCRdb keeps only in-frame clonotypes and omits some of them. The sample lists about 140,000 clones; roughly 90% were seen once. In the case of this clone: As yet, its antigen is unknown.

The V and J ends lost 1 base and 4 bases respectively, with 11 bases between them. Per germline, CDR1 MNHNS and CDR2 SASEGT. CDR3 length: 15 residues. This TCR came from a man aged 18 to 30 in good health and CMV-seronegative. Sequencing used PBMCs. The chain combines TRBV6-1 with TRBJ1-5; a possible D gene is TRBD1 (5 bases). In DNA, the CDR3 is TGTGCCAGCAGTGAAGTCACAGGCCTAAATCAGCCCCAGCATTTT. Amino acid sequence: CASSEVTGLNQPQHF.